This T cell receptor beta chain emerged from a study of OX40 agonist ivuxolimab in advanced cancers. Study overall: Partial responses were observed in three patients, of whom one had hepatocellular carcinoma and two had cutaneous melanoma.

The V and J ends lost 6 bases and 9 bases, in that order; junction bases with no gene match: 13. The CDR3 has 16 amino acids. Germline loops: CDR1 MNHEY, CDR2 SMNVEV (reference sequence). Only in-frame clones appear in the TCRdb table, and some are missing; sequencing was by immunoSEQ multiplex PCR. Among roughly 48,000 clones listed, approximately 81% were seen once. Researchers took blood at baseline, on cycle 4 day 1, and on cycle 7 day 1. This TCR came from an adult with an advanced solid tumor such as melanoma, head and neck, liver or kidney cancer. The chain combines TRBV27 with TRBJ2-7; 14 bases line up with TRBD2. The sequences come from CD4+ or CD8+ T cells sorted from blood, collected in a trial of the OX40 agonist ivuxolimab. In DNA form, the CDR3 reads TGTGCCAGCAGCTCCTTCTTGACTAGCGGGAGGGCCACGCAGTACTTC. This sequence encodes CASSSFLTSGRATQYF.